The clone carrying this T cell receptor beta chain occurred many times. Via MiXCR, TCRdb re-called the 5' RACE reads, giving one row per CDR3 protein. Of tens of thousands of distinct CDR3 sequences listed, around 12% were seen once; the top ten hold approximately 4.5%. The data are from a study of early T cells in non-severe SARS-CoV-2 infection. This receptor was identified in an adult who was a healthcare worker with PCR-confirmed SARS-CoV-2 infection or an uninfected control (not recorded which). The source material was whole blood.

The CDR3 sequence is CASTGTSPYEQYF. The DNA for the CDR3 is TGTGCCAGCACCGGGACATCTCCCTACGAGCAGTACTTC. The rearrangement links TRBV11-2 to TRBJ2-7, with D possibly being TRBD1 (6 bases). V gave up 7 bases and J gave up 2 bases, with 12 bases separating them. The germline V gene has CDR1 SGHAT and CDR2 FQNNGV. The CDR3 totals 13 residues.